Below are 25 T cell receptor beta chains sequenced from a single sample in a study of blood T cell repertoires in COVID-19. Assay: immunoSEQ multiplex PCR; the TCRdb copy retains only in-frame clones and omits some. Of around 190,000 clones detected, around 88% appear once; the ten largest clones hold 4.5% to 7%. The specimen sequenced was PBMCs or T cells enriched from blood (not recorded which). The receptor source for this set is a man in his forties with acute COVID-19.

This clone was picked up a small number of times. The chain recombines TRBV30 with TRBJ1-5, with 11 positions matching TRBD1. CDR3 size: 14 residues. The germline V gene has CDR1 GTSNPN and CDR2 SVGIG (reference sequence). The junction had 5 bases not matched to a gene; V was cut back by 3 bases and J by 7 bases. In nucleotides, the CDR3 is TGTGCCTGGAGAGCCGGGACAGGGGGACAGCCCCAGCATTTT. This gives the protein CAWRAGTGGQPQHF.

The chain carries TRBV7-8 and TRBJ1-2; D possibly corresponds to TRBD1 (6 bases). The V gene lost 8 bases and the J gene lost 1 base, with 14 bases spanning the gap. The germline V gene encodes CDR1 SGHVS and CDR2 FQNEAQ. This CDR3 contains 14 residues. CDR3: CASGGAGDNYGYTF. For the CDR3, the DNA is TGTGCCAGCGGGGGGGCGGGAGATAACTATGGCTACACCTTC.

The chain links TRBV27 to TRBJ1-2; D gene unclear. Per the germline V gene, CDR1 is MNHEY and CDR2 is SMNVEV (reference sequence). The CDR3 spans 16 residues. Trimming shortened V by 6 bases and J by 3 bases, and 20 bases separated the two germline ends. As DNA, the CDR3 is TGTGCCAGCAGATCCGGCTGGGAGGGATTGGACTATGGCTACACCTTC. It yields the protein CASRSGWEGLDYGYTF.

The chain employs TRBV7-9 and TRBJ2-5, with D unclear. The germline CDR1 and CDR2 sequences are SEHNR and FQNEAQ (reference sequence). The CDR3 extends over 11 amino acids. The V and J ends lost 2 bases and 5 bases respectively, with 3 bases between them. Here the CDR3 reads CASSLTETQYF. The CDR3 coding sequence is TGTGCCAGCAGCTTAACTGAGACCCAGTACTTC.

The chain carries TRBV19 and TRBJ2-1; possible D gene TRBD2, 6 bases. This CDR3 spans 17 amino acids. Germline lookup yields CDR1 LNHDA and CDR2 SQIVND (reference sequence). V shed 0 bases and J shed 0 bases, with 12 bases lying between them. This CDR3 reads CASSIDLVGGSYNEQFF. The CDR3 DNA reads as TGTGCCAGTAGTATAGATCTCGTGGGAGGCTCCTACAATGAGCAGTTCTTC.

The V call is TRBV6-5, the J call TRBJ1-1; maybe TRBD1 (5 bases). CDR3 length: 14 residues. Trimming removed 5 bases at V and 5 bases at J, with 15 bases between. Germline V lookup: CDR1 MNHEY, CDR2 SVGAGI. CDR3 nucleotides: TGTGCCAGCAGTACGACGGACATCGGGACTGAAGCTTTCTTT. This gives the protein CASSTTDIGTEAFF.

The chain carries TRBV4-3 and TRBJ2-3; 10 positions agree with TRBD1. Germline V CDR1 and CDR2: LGHNA, YSLEER. The CDR3 is 15 residues long. The junction had 5 bases not matched to a gene; V was cut back by 4 bases and J by 4 bases. In DNA form, the CDR3 reads TGCGCCAGCAGCCGAACGACAGGGGGCCCAGATACGCAGTATTTT. Its translation is CASSRTTGGPDTQYF.

This chain links TRBV18 with TRBJ2-1; possible D gene TRBD2, 5 bases. This CDR3 is built from 13 residues. V was trimmed by 4 bases and J by 7 bases, leaving 11 bases between them. Germline loops: CDR1 KGHSH, CDR2 LQKENI. The CDR3 sequence is CASSLGGENEQFF. CDR3 sequence (DNA): TGTGCCAGCTCACTCGGTGGGGAGAATGAGCAGTTCTTC.

V and J are TRBV15 and TRBJ2-3; tentatively, D is TRBD1 (5 bases). V gave up 0 bases and J gave up 6 bases, with 13 bases separating them. Germline V gene lookup returns CDR1 LNHNV and CDR2 YYDKDF (reference sequence). This CDR3 comprises 15 residues. The DNA of the CDR3 is TGTGCCACCAGCAGAGAATTAGCAGGGTCGGATACGCAGTATTTT. It encodes CATSRELAGSDTQYF. The entire variable domain, with the rest obtained from reference TRBV15 and TRBJ2-3, is as follows: DAMVIQNPRYQVTQFGKPVTLSCSQTLNHNVMYWYQQKSSQAPKLLFHYYDKDFNNEADTPDNFQSRRPNTSFCFLDIRSPGLGDTAMYLCATSRELAGSDTQYFGPGTRLTVL.

The rearrangement joins TRBV7-8 to TRBJ1-2; no clear D gene. V lost 3 bases, J lost 7 bases, and 21 bases lay in between. The CDR3 runs 16 residues. Germline CDR1 reads SGHVS; CDR2 reads FQNEAQ. The CDR3 sequence: CASSFSLVRLGVGYTF. DNA for the CDR3: TGTGCCAGCAGCTTTAGTTTAGTTAGATTGGGAGTTGGCTACACCTTC.

V and J are TRBV21-1 and TRBJ2-1; the D call in the table, TRBD2, was not verified against the DNA. TRBV21-1 is a recognized pseudogene. The CDR3 sequence is 16 residues long. The CDR3 nucleotides read TGTGCCAGCAGCAAAAGGGGACTACCCCGGGACAATGAGCAGTTCTTC. Translated: CASSKRGLPRDNEQFF.

The chain employs TRBV6-5 and TRBJ2-7, with a possible D match to TRBD2 (5 bases). Trimming pared 5 bases from V and 4 bases from J, leaving 18 bases between. The germline V gene encodes CDR1 MNHEY and CDR2 SVGAGI. The CDR3 totals 15 residues. The CDR3 is CASSPGPEGLYEQYF. As DNA, the CDR3 is TGTGCCAGCAGTCCCGGGCCCGAGGGCCTTTACGAGCAGTACTTC.

The rearrangement uses TRBV24-1 and TRBJ2-7; D may be TRBD2 (5 bases). V shed 4 bases and J shed 4 bases, with 16 bases lying between them. The CDR3 length is 15 residues. Per the germline V gene, CDR1 is KGHDR and CDR2 is SFDVKD. Written as DNA, the CDR3 is TGTGCCACCAGTGACACTCTCGCGGGCTCGTACGAGCAGTACTTC. Translation gives CATSDTLAGSYEQYF.

This chain joins TRBV4-2 and TRBJ2-7, with TRBD1 identical over 9 bases. The CDR3 runs 16 residues. Germline values: CDR1 LGHNA, CDR2 YNFKEQ. The V gene end was trimmed by 4 bases and the J gene end by 3 bases; junction bases not matched to a gene: 10. DNA of the CDR3: TGTGCCAGCAGCCCTATATCGGGACAGGGAATCTACGAGCAGTACTTC. This sequence encodes CASSPISGQGIYEQYF.

This rearrangement joins TRBV5-1 to TRBJ2-3, with a tentative D call TRBD1 (5 bases). The ends were cut back, 1 base at V and 6 bases at J, with 12 bases in the middle. This CDR3 region has 14 residues. CDR1 is SGHRS and CDR2 is YFSETQ in the germline V gene. The CDR3 region is CASSLTGQTDTQYF. The CDR3 coding sequence is TGCGCCAGCAGCTTGACAGGACAAACTGATACGCAGTATTTT.

The V call is TRBV6-5, the J call TRBJ1-1, with D possibly TRBD1 on 6 matching bases. Germline loops: CDR1 MNHEY, CDR2 SVGAGI. V was shortened by 6 bases and J by 1 base, with 15 bases between the two germline ends. The CDR3 has 15 amino acids. CDR3 bases: TGTGCCAGCAGACGAACCGACAGGAGGAACACTGAAGCTTTCTTT. This codes for CASRRTDRRNTEAFF.

This sequence joins TRBV12-5 and TRBJ1-1; 7 nucleotides align to TRBD1. The CDR3 consists of 15 residues. The germline gives CDR1 LGHNT, CDR2 FRNRAP. V lost 5 bases to trimming and J lost 0 bases; unmatched junction nucleotides: 6. The CDR3 is CASGEQGVVNTEAFF. In DNA form, the CDR3 reads TGTGCTAGTGGTGAGCAGGGGGTGGTGAACACTGAAGCTTTCTTT. Combining the CDR3 with reference TRBV12-5 and TRBJ1-1 gives the whole variable domain DARVTQTPRHKVTEMGQEVTMRCQPILGHNTVFWYRQTMMQGLELLAYFRNRAPLDDSGMPKDRFSAEMPDATLATLKIQPSEPRDSAVYFCASGEQGVVNTEAFFGQGTRLTVV.

The genes are TRBV5-6 and TRBJ2-3, with D perhaps TRBD2 (6 bases). CDR3 length: 16 residues. Trimming took 1 base from V and 2 from J, leaving 14 bases between them. Per the germline V gene, CDR1 is SGHDT and CDR2 is YYEEEE. The CDR3 sequence: CASSLRAGRSTDTQYF. For the CDR3, the DNA is TGTGCCAGCAGCTTGAGGGCGGGGAGATCCACAGATACGCAGTATTTT.

This chain joins TRBV9 and TRBJ2-1; tentatively, D is TRBD2 (5 bases). The germline gives CDR1 SGDLS, CDR2 YYNGEE. The CDR3 loop spans 14 amino acids. Trimming left V 4 bases short and J 8 bases short, with 16 bases between. The CDR3 sequence: CASSINDGDYEQFF. CDR3 DNA sequence: TGTGCCAGCAGCATCAACGACGGGGATTATGAGCAGTTCTTC.

V gene TRBV28 combines with J gene TRBJ2-7; 9 nucleotides match TRBD1. The V gene's germline CDR1 is MDHEN and CDR2 SYDVKM. Losses at the gene ends were 5 bases for V and 1 base for J; bases not matched to a gene: 6. The CDR3 spans 15 residues. CDR3 amino acids: CASSAPGTGSYEQYF. In DNA, the CDR3 is TGTGCCAGCAGTGCCCCCGGGACAGGGTCCTACGAGCAGTACTTC. Drawing the rest from reference TRBV28 and TRBJ2-7, the complete variable domain is DVKVTQSSRYLVKRTGEKVFLECVQDMDHENMFWYRQDPGLGLRLIYFSYDVKMKEKGDIPEGYSVSREKKERFSLILESASTNQTSMYLCASSAPGTGSYEQYFGPGTRLTVT.

The chain links TRBV6-2 or TRBV6-3 to TRBJ1-1, with D perhaps TRBD1 (5 bases). V was shortened by 2 bases and J by 5 bases, with 9 bases between the two germline ends. Germline-derived CDR1 and CDR2 are MNHEY and SVGEGT. The CDR3 consists of 13 residues. CDR3 in DNA: TGTGCCAGCAGTTACGGAGGGGTAACTGAAGCTTTCTTT. It is translated as CASSYGGVTEAFF.

The rearrangement links TRBV2 to TRBJ1-1; D might be TRBD1 (6 bases). The germline CDR1 and CDR2 sequences are SNHLY and FYNNEI. Trimming left V 6 bases short and J 2 bases short, with 16 bases between. This CDR3 region has 15 residues. In nucleotides, the CDR3 is TGTGCCAGCAGGGCCCAGAGGGGGGGAAACACTGAAGCTTTCTTT. It yields the protein CASRAQRGGNTEAFF.

CDR3 region: CASSLDQGPYNEQFF. The CDR3 coding sequence is TGTGCCAGCAGCTTAGATCAGGGCCCCTACAATGAGCAGTTCTTC. The chain combines TRBV7-2 with TRBJ2-1; D may be TRBD1 (5 bases). Germline CDR1 reads SGHTA; CDR2 reads FQGNSA. V shed 1 base and J shed 2 bases, with 9 bases lying between them. The CDR3 has 15 amino acids.

The gene calls are TRBV4-2 and TRBJ1-2; D unclear. The length of the CDR3 is 13 residues. Trimming removed 4 bases from V and 3 bases from J, with 9 bases in between. Germline V gives CDR1 LGHNA, CDR2 YNFKEQ. Written as DNA, the CDR3 is TGTGCCAGCAGCCCCGGGGTAGACTATGGCTACACCTTC. Amino acids: CASSPGVDYGYTF.

The chain combines TRBV5-6 with TRBJ1-6; a possible D gene is TRBD1 (6 bases). This CDR3 is 17 amino acids long. V lost 1 base, J lost 6 bases, and 17 bases lay in between. CDR1 is SGHDT and CDR2 is YYEEEE in the germline V gene. The CDR3 sequence is CASSLPHGGGGNSPLHF. CDR3 nucleotides: TGTGCCAGCAGCTTGCCCCATGGGGGGGGCGGTAATTCACCCCTCCACTTT.